These 8 T cell receptor beta chains were sequenced from one sample in a study of blood T cell repertoires in COVID-19. Method: immunoSEQ multiplex PCR; TCRdb's copy keeps in-frame clones and lacks some. Of around 55,000 clones in the sample, more than 80% were seen once. The sample taken for sequencing was peripheral blood. These receptors were taken from a man in his 60s with acute or convalescent COVID-19.

The CDR3 DNA follows: TGCGCCAGCAGCTTGGGAGCGGGAGCCAGGACAGATACGCAGTATTTT. Translating it yields CASSLGAGARTDTQYF. V usage is TRBV5-1 and J usage is TRBJ2-3; 8 nucleotides match TRBD2. CDR3 length: 16 amino acids. Germline V CDR1 and CDR2: SGHRS, YFSETQ. V gave up 0 bases and J gave up 3 bases; unmatched junction bases: 6.

The CDR3 sequence is CASSSGYNQPQHF. The DNA of the CDR3 is TGTGCCAGTAGTTCAGGGTACAATCAGCCCCAGCATTTT. This chain uses TRBV19 with TRBJ1-5; D is perhaps TRBD1 (5 bases). This CDR3 comprises 13 residues. V was shortened by 5 bases and J by 3 bases, with 8 bases between the two germline ends. Per the germline V gene, CDR1 is LNHDA and CDR2 is SQIVND (reference sequence).

The CDR3 sequence is CASTTVGQGGYEQYF. CDR3 coding DNA: TGTGCCAGCACTACAGTCGGACAGGGGGGATACGAGCAGTACTTC. The chain uses TRBV6-5 and TRBJ2-7; TRBD1 agrees at 10 bases. After removal of 7 bases from V and 4 bases from J, the junction contained 10 bases not matched to a gene. The CDR3 has 15 amino acids. Germline values: CDR1 MNHEY, CDR2 SVGAGI.

This clone was counted once. This chain connects TRBV28 to TRBJ1-1; a weak D match, TRBD1 (5 bases). Germline V gene data show CDR1 as MDHEN and CDR2 as SYDVKM. Trimming stripped 7 bases from V and 7 bases from J, with 25 bases between. The CDR3 has 16 residues. The CDR3 DNA reads as TGTGCCAGCATTGTCAGGGTCCAACTTACAATGAGTGAAGCTTTCTTT. It encodes CASIVRVQLTMSEAFF.

This chain joins TRBV28 and TRBJ2-1; TRBD2 aligns across 8 bases. Germline V gene sequence: CDR1 MDHEN, CDR2 SYDVKM. V gave up 5 bases and J gave up 4 bases; unmatched junction bases: 7. This CDR3 is built from 15 residues. CDR3 DNA: TGTGCCAGCAGTGAACTGGGGACTAGGTACAATGAGCAGTTCTTC. Its translation: CASSELGTRYNEQFF.

The V gene is TRBV6-4, the J gene TRBJ2-1; TRBD2 matches at 10 bases. The V and J ends lost 4 bases and 11 bases, in that order; junction bases with no gene match: 17. Per the germline V gene, CDR1 is MRHNA and CDR2 is SNTAGT. The CDR3 runs to 17 residues. This CDR3 is CASSGGTGLAALDKQFF. As DNA, the CDR3 is TGTGCCAGCAGTGGTGGGACAGGACTAGCGGCGCTGGATAAGCAGTTCTTC.

The chain recombines TRBV30 with TRBJ1-3; D is perhaps TRBD1 (5 bases). The CDR3 has 13 residues. V was trimmed by 7 bases and J by 4 bases, leaving 14 bases between them. In germline, CDR1 is GTSNPN, CDR2 SVGIG (reference sequence). This chain's CDR3 is CASRAGQGNTIYF. The CDR3 bases are TGTGCCTCCAGGGCGGGGCAAGGAAACACCATATATTTT.

This clone has only a few counts. This chain joins TRBV5-1 and TRBJ1-2; the match to TRBD1 covers 9 bases. This CDR3 has 15 amino acids. J was trimmed by 6 bases and V by 3 bases; bases with no gene match: 9. Germline V gene data show CDR1 as SGHRS and CDR2 as YFSETQ. The CDR3 bases are TGCGCCAGCAGCTCGAGCGGGACAGGGACTGATGGCTACACCTTC. Encoded protein: CASSSSGTGTDGYTF.